Listed below are T cell receptor beta chains from one sample, sequenced in a study of molecular identifiers for immune sequencing clone quantification. TCRdb itself ran the PCR reads through MiXCR, one entry per CDR3 protein. The sample contains approximately 590,000 distinct CDR3 sequences, 25% of which appear only once. The sequencing sample was made of naive CD8+ T cells from blood, with Jurkat cell RNA spiked in. These receptors originate from a human donor in good health. Some libraries in this study had Jurkat cell RNA spiked in. CDR3s include the opening cysteine and the closing phenylalanine or tryptophan. The D gene is left open where the match is weak. Clone size, where shown, is once, few, many, or a class for clones that have expanded.

d_call	clone_size	v_call	j_call	cdr3_nt	cdr3_aa
-	many	TRBV6-5	TRBJ1-5	TGTGCCAGCAGTTCCATGGACGGTGGGCATCAGCCCCAGCATTTT	CASSSMDGGHQPQHF
-	many	TRBV6-6	TRBJ2-5	TGTGCCAGCAGCGCTCCGCCCGGGGAGACCCAGTACTTC	CASSAPPGETQYF
-	-	TRBV20-1	TRBJ1-5	TGCAGTGCTAGAGACAGTCCCGGGACTAGTTCGGACGCAGATACGCAGCATTTT	CSARDSPGTSSDADTQHF
TRBD2	many	TRBV20-1	TRBJ2-1	TGCAGTGCCACAAGACTAGCGGTCCTCTACAATGAGCAGTTCTTC	CSATRLAVLYNEQFF
TRBD1	many	TRBV6-2/TRBV6-3	TRBJ2-2	TGTGCCAGCAGTTACCCGACAGGGGAGGCAAACACCGGGGAGCTGTTTTTT	CASSYPTGEANTGELFF
TRBD2	-	TRBV2	TRBJ2-1	TGTGCCAGCAGTGAACTTAGACTAGCGGGAGACAATGAGCAGTTCTTC	CASSELRLAGDNEQFF
TRBD1	many	TRBV2	TRBJ1-4	TGTGCCAGCAGTGTAAGGGACAGGACTAATGAAAAACTGTTTTTT	CASSVRDRTNEKLFF
-	many	TRBV30	TRBJ1-5	TGTGCCTGGAGTGTACCGACAGCTAGCAATCAGCCCCAGCATTTT	CAWSVPTASNQPQHF
-	few	TRBV4-3	TRBJ2-5	TGCGCCAGCAGCCAAGTACAGGGGGGGGAGACCCAGTACTTC	CASSQVQGGETQYF
TRBD2	many	TRBV29-1	TRBJ2-7	TGCAGCGTTGTTTGGACTAGCCACCTAAGCGGCTACGAGCAGTACTTC	CSVVWTSHLSGYEQYF
-	many	TRBV19	TRBJ2-7	TGTGCCAGTAGTGGCCCCTACGAGCAGTACTTC	CASSGPYEQYF
-	-	TRBV2	TRBJ1-5	TGTGCCAGCAGTATCGACAGTTACCACGGGGTTAGCAATCCGCCCCAGCATTTT	CASSIDSYHGVSNPPQHF
TRBD1	-	TRBV27	TRBJ1-1	TGTGCCAGCAGGGTGACAGGGACTAACACTGAAGCTTTCTTT	CASRVTGTNTEAFF
TRBD2	many	TRBV13	TRBJ2-3	TGTGCCAGCAGCTTAGAGTCACTAGCGGGTACAGATACGCAGTATTTT	CASSLESLAGTDTQYF
TRBD2	-	TRBV12-3/TRBV12-4	TRBJ2-7	TGTGCCAGCAGTCCATCGGGACTAGCGTTTTCCTACGAGCAGTACTTC	CASSPSGLAFSYEQYF